The present entry profiles one T cell receptor beta chain with its context. This record belongs to a study of control samples from healthy donors and cancer patients. This CDR3 has 16 residues. V was trimmed by 0 bases and J by 2 bases, leaving 14 bases between them. Germline V gene sequence: CDR1 MGHRA, CDR2 YSYEKL. Profiled with immunoSEQ multiplex PCR; TCRdb holds only in-frame clones, not every one. The repertoire holds just over 50,000 clones, around nine tenths seen once, with 40% in the top ten. The clonotype originates from a man aged 50 or older with head and neck cancer. Sequenced sample: PBMCs. The chain couples TRBV4-1 to TRBJ2-7; a possible D gene is TRBD2 (7 bases). As DNA, the CDR3 is TGCGCCAGCAGCCAAGACGGGGGGCGCGGGACCTACGAGCAGTACTTC. This encodes CASSQDGGRGTYEQYF.